A selection of T cell receptor beta chains follows, all from one sample in a study of T cell responses to AZD1222 COVID-19 vaccine. This table comes from immunoSEQ multiplex PCR, and its TCRdb copy is limited to in-frame clones, with some not included. The data hold over 130,000 clones, with roughly 89% observed a single time. This specimen was peripheral blood, taken 28 days after the second dose of the MenACWY control vaccine. These receptors were obtained from an adult who received the MenACWY meningococcal vaccine as a control. Each CDR3 is given with its conserved first and last residue. The D gene is left open where the match is weak. A row's size may be missing; if present it is once, few, many or a size class.

v_gene,abundance,d_gene,j_gene,CDR3nt,CDR3aa
TRBV6-2/TRBV6-3,.,.,TRBJ1-5,TGTGCCAGCAGCCAGACGCCCCCGAGCAATCAGCCCCAGCATTTT,CASSQTPPSNQPQHF
TRBV5-1,once,TRBD2,TRBJ2-7,TGCGCCAGCAGCTTGACAGGGACTAGGCAATCCGAGCAGTACTTC,CASSLTGTRQSEQYF
TRBV2,.,.,TRBJ2-7,TGTGCCATCGCGGGACGCAACTTCAACGAGCAGTACTTC,CAIAGRNFNEQYF
TRBV5-8,.,.,TRBJ2-2,TGTGCCAGCAGCTTGGAGGCAGGGTATCCCACCGGGGAGCTGTTTTTT,CASSLEAGYPTGELFF
TRBV12-1,.,.,TRBJ2-7,TGTGCCAGCAGCATCTCCAGGGGAGGGACCTACGAGCAGTACTTC,CASSISRGGTYEQYF
TRBV6-2/TRBV6-3,.,TRBD2,TRBJ2-1,TGTGCCAGCAGTTATTCGGTAGCGGGGGGATTTAATGAGCAGTTCTTC,CASSYSVAGGFNEQFF
TRBV6-2/TRBV6-3,.,TRBD2,TRBJ2-1,TGTGCCAGCAGTTACGGGGCCAGCGGGAGGGCCAGTGAGCAGTTCTTC,CASSYGASGRASEQFF
TRBV23-1,.,TRBD1,TRBJ2-7,TGCGCCAGCAGTCCGCCGGATCCACAGGGGGTAGAATACGAGCAGTACTTC,CASSPPDPQGVEYEQYF
TRBV5-1,.,.,TRBJ1-1,TGCGCCAGCAGCCAGGCGGTCGGCACTGAAGCTTTCTTT,CASSQAVGTEAFF
TRBV7-3,.,.,TRBJ2-3,TGTGCCAGCAGCTTTGAACGGGGGTTGGATACGCAGTATTTT,CASSFERGLDTQYF
TRBV28,.,TRBD1,TRBJ2-5,TGTGCCAGCAGTTTTGGTGCAGGGGGCTCGGAGACCCAGTACTTC,CASSFGAGGSETQYF
TRBV9,.,TRBD2,TRBJ2-3,TGTGCCAGCAGCGTCGGGGGGTCTAGCACAGATACGCAGTATTTT,CASSVGGSSTDTQYF
TRBV11-2,.,TRBD1,TRBJ1-5,TGTGCCAGCAGCTTAGCAGGACAGGGGAATCAGCCCCAGCATTTT,CASSLAGQGNQPQHF
TRBV7-9,.,TRBD2,TRBJ2-5,TGTGCCAGCAGCAAACATTCCTTAGCGGGACTGGACCAGCTACAAGAGACCCAGTACTTC,CASSKHSLAGLDQLQETQYF
TRBV12-3/TRBV12-4,.,.,TRBJ1-5,TGTGCCAGCAGTTTGGACGGCCATCAGCCCCAGCATTTT,CASSLDGHQPQHF
TRBV4-3,.,TRBD1,TRBJ1-2,TGCGCCAGCAGCCAAGACCGAGGGGGCCTCGGCTACACCTTC,CASSQDRGGLGYTF
TRBV12-3/TRBV12-4,.,.,TRBJ2-3,TGTGCCAGCAGTATTCAGGGGGATACGCAGTATTTT,CASSIQGDTQYF
TRBV27,once,TRBD2,TRBJ2-1,TGTGCCAGCATGGACCCCGGGCTAGCGGGGTTATACAATGAGCAGTTCTTC,CASMDPGLAGLYNEQFF
TRBV28,.,.,TRBJ1-1,TGTGCCAGCAGTTTAATTCAGGGGATGAACACTGAAGCTTTCTTT,CASSLIQGMNTEAFF
TRBV5-1,.,TRBD2,TRBJ2-1,TGCGCCAGCAGCTTGGGTCCTAGCGGGATCTACAATGAGCAGTTCTTC,CASSLGPSGIYNEQFF
TRBV9,.,TRBD2,TRBJ2-1,TGTGCCAGCAGCGTAGCTGGGGGGGGTGAGCAGTTCTTC,CASSVAGGGEQFF
TRBV7-3,once,TRBD1,TRBJ1-1,TGTGCCAGCAGCTGGACAGGGGACACTGAAGCTTTCTTT,CASSWTGDTEAFF
TRBV7-2,.,TRBD2,TRBJ2-1,TGTGCCAGCAGCTTAGACCTAGCGGGGAACAATGAGCAGTTCTTC,CASSLDLAGNNEQFF
TRBV27,.,.,TRBJ1-5,TGTGCCAGCAGTTTATCCCCGTCCGGGGCCGGGCAGCCCCAGCATTTT,CASSLSPSGAGQPQHF